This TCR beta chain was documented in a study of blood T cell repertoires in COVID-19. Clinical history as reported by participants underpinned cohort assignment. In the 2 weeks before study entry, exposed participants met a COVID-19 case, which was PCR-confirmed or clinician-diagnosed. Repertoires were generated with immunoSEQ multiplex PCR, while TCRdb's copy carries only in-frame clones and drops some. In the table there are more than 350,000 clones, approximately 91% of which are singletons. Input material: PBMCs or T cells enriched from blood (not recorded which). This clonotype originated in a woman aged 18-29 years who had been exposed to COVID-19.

The CDR3 here is CASSLSGINEQYF. Here the CDR3 DNA reads TGTGCCAGCAGCTTAAGCGGGATAAACGAGCAGTACTTC. The chain links TRBV7-2 to TRBJ2-7; 7 bases fit TRBD2. The CDR3 runs to 13 residues. In germline, CDR1 is SGHTA, CDR2 FQGNSA. Trimming removed 2 bases from V and 5 bases from J; junction bases left unmatched: 3.